These T cell receptor beta chains were read from a single sample in a study of T cell responses to AZD1222 COVID-19 vaccine. This table comes from immunoSEQ multiplex PCR, and its TCRdb copy is limited to in-frame clones, with some not included. In the table there are 100,000 to 150,000 clones, roughly nine tenths of which are singletons. Specimen: peripheral blood, collected on day 0 of AZD1222 vaccination. Receptors originate from an adult in good health. CDR3s include the opening cysteine and the closing phenylalanine or tryptophan. Each record gives: V gene, D gene, J gene, clone size, CDR3 DNA, CDR3 protein. D genes are given only for firm matches. Only part of the rows carry a size: once, few, many, or a class if the clone is expanded.

TRBV4-1,.,TRBJ2-2,.,TGCGCCAGCAGCCAAGAAGTGGGTAGGAAGAACACCGGGGAGCTGTTTTTT,CASSQEVGRKNTGELFF
TRBV27,.,TRBJ1-2,.,TGTGCCAGCAGTTTATACGCCCCAGGGGAGGGAATGAGGGGCTACACCTTC,CASSLYAPGEGMRGYTF
TRBV14,TRBD2,TRBJ2-1,.,TGTGCCAGCAGCCAAGTCGTAGGACTAGCGGGATACAATGAGCAGTTCTTC,CASSQVVGLAGYNEQFF
TRBV28,.,TRBJ2-5,.,TGTGCCAGCAGTTTAGTGGGGGGCCGGGAGACCCAGTACTTC,CASSLVGGRETQYF
TRBV13,.,TRBJ1-6,.,TGTGCCAGCAGTCCCCCAGGGGCCCCAACTATAACCCTCCACTTT,CASSPPGAPTITLHF
TRBV9,.,TRBJ2-6,.,TGTGCCAGCAGCGAAAACTTCTCTGGGGCCAACGTCCTGACTTTC,CASSENFSGANVLTF
TRBV6-5,.,TRBJ2-7,.,TGTGCCAGCAGTTCAAACAGCTACGAGCAGTACTTC,CASSSNSYEQYF
TRBV20-1,.,TRBJ1-4,.,TGCAGTGCTAGTGGGCTGGACAGACCTAATGAAAAACTGTTTTTT,CSASGLDRPNEKLFF
TRBV28,.,TRBJ1-3,.,TGTGCCAGCAGTTCGTATGAAAACACCATATATTTT,CASSSYENTIYF
TRBV7-8,TRBD2,TRBJ2-2,.,TGTGCCAGCAGCCCAGGGGCGGGAGGGACCGGGGAGCTGTTTTTT,CASSPGAGGTGELFF
TRBV27,TRBD1,TRBJ1-1,few,TGTGCCAGCAGTTTATCGACAGGGGGCGTTGAAGCTTTCTTT,CASSLSTGGVEAFF
TRBV7-2,.,TRBJ1-3,.,TGTGCCAGCAGCTTAGCTCCGGGCCCCTCTGGAAACACCATATATTTT,CASSLAPGPSGNTIYF
TRBV7-9,TRBD1,TRBJ1-6,.,TGTGCCAGCAGCTTGACAGGGGAGAATTCACCCCTCCACTTT,CASSLTGENSPLHF
TRBV15,TRBD1,TRBJ2-2,.,TGTGCCACCAGCAGACCTAACAGGGGCTCGAACACCGGGGAGCTGTTTTTT,CATSRPNRGSNTGELFF
TRBV7-3,TRBD1,TRBJ2-5,.,TGTGCCAGCAGCTCTACAGGGGTAGAGACCCAGTACTTC,CASSSTGVETQYF
TRBV11-2,TRBD2,TRBJ2-1,once,TGTGCCAGCAGCCCGCCCCGCGGGAGGGCCGACAACTTTGAGCAGTTCTTC,CASSPPRGRADNFEQFF
TRBV28,.,TRBJ1-3,.,TGTGCCAGCACCAGACGGTTAGGGGGAGGAAACACCATATATTTT,CASTRRLGGGNTIYF
TRBV9,.,TRBJ1-4,.,TGTGCCAGCAGCGGTGGGGGGTTCGGGGAAAAACTGTTTTTT,CASSGGGFGEKLFF
TRBV6-1,.,TRBJ1-2,.,TGTGCCAGCAGTGAGGGAGGCTATAGAGAATTTGGCTACACCTTC,CASSEGGYREFGYTF
TRBV9,.,TRBJ1-4,.,TGTGCCAGCAGCGCGCACAAGGGCTCGGAAAAACTGTTTTTT,CASSAHKGSEKLFF
TRBV2,TRBD1,TRBJ2-5,.,TGTGCCAGCAGTGATGACAGGGTGGGAGAGACCCAGTACTTC,CASSDDRVGETQYF
TRBV7-9,TRBD1,TRBJ1-5,.,TGTGCCAGCAGCGTTGGACAGGGGATGGGCAATCAGCCCCAGCATTTT,CASSVGQGMGNQPQHF
TRBV7-8,TRBD1,TRBJ2-7,.,TGTGCCAGCCCGCCCGATGACAGGGTGGGCGGCGAGCAGTACTTC,CASPPDDRVGGEQYF
TRBV28,.,TRBJ2-7,.,TGTGCCAGCAGTCACGGACGGAATTCTTACGAGCAGTACTTC,CASSHGRNSYEQYF
TRBV27,TRBD1,TRBJ1-2,once,TGTGCCAGCAGTCCCGGGACAGGGGGCTACTATGGCTACACCTTC,CASSPGTGGYYGYTF
TRBV5-1,.,TRBJ1-1,.,TGCGCCAGCAGCTTGGGGACTCAGGGGGCTTTCTTT,CASSLGTQGAFF
TRBV30,TRBD1,TRBJ1-4,once,TGTGCCTGCCACAGGGGGGGTAGCGGGGAAAAACTGTTTTTT,CACHRGGSGEKLFF
TRBV5-6,TRBD2,TRBJ2-2,.,TGTGCCAGCAGCCCCGGGACTAGCGGGGGGGTGGTTCAGAAGCTGTTTTTT,CASSPGTSGGVVQKLFF
TRBV5-4,TRBD2,TRBJ2-3,.,TGTGCCAGCAGCTTAAGAGGGAGGGGCAGTGGGGATACGCAGTATTTT,CASSLRGRGSGDTQYF
TRBV27,TRBD2,TRBJ2-7,.,TGTGCCAGCAAGTGGGCCGGGGGGGAGCAGTACTTC,CASKWAGGEQYF
TRBV9,.,TRBJ1-2,.,TGTGCCAGCAGCGGGGGGACCCATGGCTACACCTTC,CASSGGTHGYTF
TRBV19,TRBD2,TRBJ2-1,.,TGTGCCAGTAGTATGGGGACTATCAATGAGCAGTTCTTC,CASSMGTINEQFF
TRBV24-1,TRBD2,TRBJ2-1,.,TGTGCCACCAGTGACCGGGGACTAGCGGGGGTTTCTGAGCAGTTCTTC,CATSDRGLAGVSEQFF
TRBV10-3,.,TRBJ2-7,.,TGTGCCATCAGTGAATCCCTAGGGAAGTACGAGCAGTACTTC,CAISESLGKYEQYF
TRBV29-1,.,TRBJ2-5,.,TGCAGCGTGGGGCAAGAGACCCAGTACTTC,CSVGQETQYF
TRBV4-1,.,TRBJ1-1,.,TGCGCCAGCAGCCAAGATCTCCCAGGACTTTCTCTTCCGAACACTGAAGCTTTCTTT,CASSQDLPGLSLPNTEAFF
TRBV7-6,.,TRBJ1-5,once,TGTGCCAGCAGCCCTGGGGGCACGACCCAGGGGATCTTGGAGCCCCAGCATTTT,CASSPGGTTQGILEPQHF
TRBV5-6,TRBD1,TRBJ1-6,.,TGTGCCAGCAGCCCAGGGCCGGGACAGACTAATTCACCCCTCCACTTT,CASSPGPGQTNSPLHF
TRBV30,.,TRBJ2-3,.,TGTGCCTGGAGTGTGCTGCTGCGGGATACGCAGTATTTT,CAWSVLLRDTQYF
TRBV4-2,TRBD1,TRBJ1-5,.,TGTGCCAGCAGCCCCGGACAGGGGAGAGATCAGCCCCAGCATTTT,CASSPGQGRDQPQHF